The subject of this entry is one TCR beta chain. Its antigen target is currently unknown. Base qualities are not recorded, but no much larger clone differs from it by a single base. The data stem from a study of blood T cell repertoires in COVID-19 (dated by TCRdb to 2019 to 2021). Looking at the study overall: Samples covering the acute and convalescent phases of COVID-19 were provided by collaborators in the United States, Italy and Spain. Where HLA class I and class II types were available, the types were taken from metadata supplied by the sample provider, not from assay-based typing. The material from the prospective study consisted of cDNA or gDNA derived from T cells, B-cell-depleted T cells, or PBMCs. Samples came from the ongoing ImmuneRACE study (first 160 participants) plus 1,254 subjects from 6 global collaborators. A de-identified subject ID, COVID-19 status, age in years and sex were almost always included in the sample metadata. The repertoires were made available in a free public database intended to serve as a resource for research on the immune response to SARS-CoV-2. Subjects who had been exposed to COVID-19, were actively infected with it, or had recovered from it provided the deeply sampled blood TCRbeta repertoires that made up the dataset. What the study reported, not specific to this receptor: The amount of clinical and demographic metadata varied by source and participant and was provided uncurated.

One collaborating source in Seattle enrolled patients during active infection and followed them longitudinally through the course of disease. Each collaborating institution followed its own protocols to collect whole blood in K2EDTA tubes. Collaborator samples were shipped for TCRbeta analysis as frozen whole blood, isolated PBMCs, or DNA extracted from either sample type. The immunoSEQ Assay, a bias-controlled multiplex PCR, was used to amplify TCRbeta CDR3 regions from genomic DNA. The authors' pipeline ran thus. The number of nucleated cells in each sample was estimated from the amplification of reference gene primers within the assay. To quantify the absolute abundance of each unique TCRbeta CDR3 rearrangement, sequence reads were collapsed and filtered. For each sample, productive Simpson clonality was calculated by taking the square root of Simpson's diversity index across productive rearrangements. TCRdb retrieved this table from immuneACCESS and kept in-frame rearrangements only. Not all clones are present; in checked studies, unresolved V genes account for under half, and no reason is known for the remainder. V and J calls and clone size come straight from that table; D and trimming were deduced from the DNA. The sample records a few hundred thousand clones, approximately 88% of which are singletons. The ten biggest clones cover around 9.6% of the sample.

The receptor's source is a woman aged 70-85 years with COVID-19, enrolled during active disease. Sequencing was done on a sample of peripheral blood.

The nucleotides are TGTGCCAGCACCCCGGGGGAGGGTTACGGCTACACCTTC. Its product reads: CASTPGEGYGYTF. The sequence joins TRBV6-6 to TRBJ1-2; a weak D assignment points to TRBD1 (5 bases agree). CDR1 and CDR2 were assigned from the germline V gene (reference sequence) as MNHNY and SVGAGI. From cysteine to phenylalanine, the CDR3 is 13 amino acids long. The only DNA kept is the CDR3, 39 bases in frame from the first base. The junction shows trimming of 7 bases on V and 8 bases on J, plus 17 bases between the germline ends.